This TCR beta chain comes out of a study of blood T cell repertoires in COVID-19. Assay: immunoSEQ multiplex PCR; the TCRdb copy retains only in-frame clones and omits some. The sample lists 77,000 or so clones; 65% to 80% were seen once. This receptor was obtained from a woman of 80 years or more with active or convalescent COVID-19. Sequenced: peripheral blood.

The CDR3, as DNA: TGTGCCAGTAAACCGGGATTATCTGGGGCCAACGTCCTGACTTTC. It translates to CASKPGLSGANVLTF. This chain links TRBV19 with TRBJ2-6; D might be TRBD2 (5 bases). Trimming removed 7 bases at V and 1 base at J, with 11 bases between. Germline V gives CDR1 LNHDA, CDR2 SQIVND (reference sequence). This CDR3 spans 15 amino acids.